These T cell receptor beta chains were read from a single sample in a study. TCRdb fed the multiplex PCR reads into MiXCR, producing one record per CDR3 protein. The profile shows some 640 distinct CDR3 sequences, 3% to 4% of them singletons. Sequencing used naive CD4+ T cells sorted from blood. The receptors come from a female donor with breast cancer. Each CDR3 is given with its conserved first and last residue. D genes are given only for firm matches. A row's size may be missing; if present it is once, few, many or a size class.

D: NA; V: TRBV12-3/TRBV12-4; J: TRBJ1-2; size: medium-sized; CDR3: CASSSQTGYGYTF; DNA: TGTGCCAGCAGTTCTCAGACGGGGTACGGCTACACCTTC
D: TRBD1; V: TRBV12-3/TRBV12-4; J: TRBJ1-2; size: medium-sized; CDR3: CASSLTGRSGYTF; DNA: TGTGCCAGCAGTTTGACAGGGCGGAGTGGCTACACCTTC
D: TRBD1; V: TRBV12-3/TRBV12-4; J: TRBJ1-2; size: medium-sized; CDR3: CATMEWSGTAYGYTF; DNA: TGTGCCACCATGGAATGGTCCGGGACAGCCTATGGCTACACCTTC
D: NA; V: TRBV12-3/TRBV12-4; J: TRBJ1-2; size: medium-sized; CDR3: CASSLDLSDADGYTF; DNA: TGTGCCAGCAGTTTAGACCTATCAGACGCGGATGGCTACACCTTC
D: NA; V: TRBV12-3/TRBV12-4; J: TRBJ1-2; size: medium-sized; CDR3: CASSSIGYGYTF; DNA: TGTGCCAGCTCTAGCATTGGGTATGGCTACACCTTC
D: NA; V: TRBV12-3/TRBV12-4; J: TRBJ1-2; size: medium-sized; CDR3: CASSERGGLYGYTF; DNA: TGTGCCAGCAGTGAGCGTGGTGGGCTCTATGGCTACACCTTC
D: NA; V: TRBV12-3/TRBV12-4; J: TRBJ1-2; size: medium-sized; CDR3: CASSNYTGKGYTF; DNA: TGTGCCAGCAGCAACTACACAGGGAAGGGCTACACCTTC
D: NA; V: TRBV12-3/TRBV12-4; J: TRBJ1-2; size: large; CDR3: CASSPGRRANYGYTF; DNA: TGTGCCAGCAGTCCCGGACGGAGAGCTAACTATGGCTACACCTTC
D: TRBD1; V: TRBV12-3/TRBV12-4; J: TRBJ1-2; size: large; CDR3: CASSFRQGPRGYTF; DNA: TGTGCCAGCAGTTTCAGACAGGGCCCAAGGGGCTACACCTTC
D: NA; V: TRBV12-3/TRBV12-4; J: TRBJ1-2; size: medium-sized; CDR3: CASSSTDYGYTF; DNA: TGTGCCAGCAGTTCCACAGACTATGGCTACACCTTC
D: TRBD1; V: TRBV12-3/TRBV12-4; J: TRBJ1-2; size: large; CDR3: CASSQDRVDGYTF; DNA: TGTGCCAGCAGTCAGGACAGGGTAGATGGCTACACCTTC
D: NA; V: TRBV12-3/TRBV12-4; J: TRBJ1-2; size: large; CDR3: CASSQSGGNYGYTF; DNA: TGTGCCAGCAGTCAGTCGGGAGGCAACTATGGCTACACCTTC
D: TRBD1; V: TRBV12-3/TRBV12-4; J: TRBJ1-2; size: medium-sized; CDR3: CASRQTDRGLSKGANYGYTF; DNA: TGTGCCAGCAGGCAAACGGACAGGGGCCTTTCCAAAGGAGCTAACTATGGCTACACCTTC
D: NA; V: TRBV12-3/TRBV12-4; J: TRBJ1-2; size: large; CDR3: CASSLDREKSGYTF; DNA: TGTGCCAGCAGTTTAGACCGGGAGAAGAGTGGCTACACCTTC
D: TRBD1; V: TRBV12-3/TRBV12-4; J: TRBJ1-2; size: large; CDR3: CASSGTGNYGYTF; DNA: TGTGCCAGCAGTGGGACAGGGAACTATGGCTACACCTTC
D: TRBD1; V: TRBV12-3/TRBV12-4; J: TRBJ1-2; size: medium-sized; CDR3: CASSLRTGPRDGYTF; DNA: TGTGCCAGCAGTCTTCGGACAGGGCCTAGAGATGGCTACACCTTC
D: TRBD1; V: TRBV12-3/TRBV12-4; J: TRBJ1-2; size: medium-sized; CDR3: CACWDRATDYGYTF; DNA: TGTGCCTGTTGGGACAGGGCGACTGACTATGGCTACACCTTC
D: NA; V: TRBV12-3/TRBV12-4; J: TRBJ1-2; size: medium-sized; CDR3: CASSSTRYYGYTF; DNA: TGTGCCAGCAGTTCGACAAGGTATTATGGCTACACCTTC
D: NA; V: TRBV12-3/TRBV12-4; J: TRBJ1-2; size: medium-sized; CDR3: CASSLQLTNYGYTF; DNA: TGTGCCAGCAGTTTACAGCTCACTAACTATGGCTACACCTTC
D: NA; V: TRBV12-3/TRBV12-4; J: TRBJ1-2; size: large; CDR3: CASSLRYYGYTF; DNA: TGTGCCAGCAGTTTACGGTACTATGGCTACACCTTC
D: NA; V: TRBV12-3/TRBV12-4; J: TRBJ1-2; size: medium-sized; CDR3: CASSFRAGGYTF; DNA: TGTGCCAGCAGTTTTCGGGCGGGTGGCTACACCTTC
D: NA; V: TRBV12-3/TRBV12-4; J: TRBJ1-2; size: medium-sized; CDR3: CASSFRYRLSLGYTF; DNA: TGTGCCAGCAGTTTTAGGTACAGGTTGAGTCTTGGCTACACCTTC
D: TRBD1; V: TRBV12-3/TRBV12-4; J: TRBJ1-2; size: medium-sized; CDR3: CASSFPRQGRAAYGYTF; DNA: TGTGCCAGCAGTTTCCCGCGACAGGGTAGGGCGGCCTATGGCTACACCTTC
D: NA; V: TRBV12-3/TRBV12-4; J: TRBJ1-2; size: large; CDR3: CASSTVLPKGSTVWYTF; DNA: TGTGCCAGCAGCACGGTCCTACCAAAGGGCTCCACAGTATGGTACACCTTC
D: NA; V: TRBV12-3/TRBV12-4; J: TRBJ1-2; size: medium-sized; CDR3: CASKEGQGYTF; DNA: TGTGCCAGCAAAGAGGGCCAGGGCTACACCTTC
D: NA; V: TRBV12-3/TRBV12-4; J: TRBJ1-2; size: medium-sized; CDR3: CASTSRWWGVYTF; DNA: TGTGCCAGCACTTCGCGGTGGTGGGGAGTCTACACCTTC
D: NA; V: TRBV12-3/TRBV12-4; J: TRBJ1-2; size: medium-sized; CDR3: CASRPTDSPYYGYTF; DNA: TGTGCCAGCAGACCCACGGACTCTCCCTACTATGGCTACACCTTC
D: TRBD1; V: TRBV12-3/TRBV12-4; J: TRBJ1-2; size: medium-sized; CDR3: CASTLMGQGGGYTF; DNA: TGTGCCAGCACCCTAATGGGACAGGGCGGCGGCTACACCTTC
D: NA; V: TRBV12-3/TRBV12-4; J: TRBJ1-2; size: large; CDR3: CASSLADYGYTF; DNA: TGTGCCAGCAGTTTAGCAGACTATGGCTACACCTTC
D: TRBD1; V: TRBV12-3/TRBV12-4; J: TRBJ1-2; size: medium-sized; CDR3: CASSLTRTGLGYTF; DNA: TGTGCCAGCAGTTTAACGAGGACAGGGCTTGGCTACACCTTC
D: NA; V: TRBV12-3/TRBV12-4; J: TRBJ1-2; size: large; CDR3: CASSYRAGYGYTF; DNA: TGTGCCAGCAGTTACAGGGCGGGGTATGGCTACACCTTC
D: NA; V: TRBV12-3/TRBV12-4; J: TRBJ1-2; size: medium-sized; CDR3: CASTETLNYGYTF; DNA: TGTGCCAGCACCGAGACCCTCAACTATGGCTACACCTTC
D: NA; V: TRBV12-3/TRBV12-4; J: TRBJ1-2; size: large; CDR3: CASTQVPYGYTF; DNA: TGTGCCAGCACCCAGGTCCCTTATGGCTACACCTTC
D: TRBD1; V: TRBV12-3/TRBV12-4; J: TRBJ1-2; size: medium-sized; CDR3: CASSSTGVYGYTF; DNA: TGTGCCAGCAGTTCGACAGGGGTCTATGGCTACACCTTC
D: NA; V: TRBV12-3/TRBV12-4; J: TRBJ1-2; size: large; CDR3: CASSPFNRAYGYTF; DNA: TGTGCCAGCAGCCCGTTTAACAGGGCCTATGGCTACACCTTC
D: NA; V: TRBV12-3/TRBV12-4; J: TRBJ1-2; size: medium-sized; CDR3: CASSSATGKRVLGYTF; DNA: TGTGCCAGCAGTTCTGCTACAGGGAAAAGGGTCCTAGGCTACACCTTC
D: NA; V: TRBV12-3/TRBV12-4; J: TRBJ1-2; size: medium-sized; CDR3: CASSSPGTSYGYTF; DNA: TGTGCCAGCAGCAGTCCCGGGACAAGTTATGGCTACACCTTC
D: NA; V: TRBV12-3/TRBV12-4; J: TRBJ1-2; size: medium-sized; CDR3: CASSLSGSNGYTF; DNA: TGTGCCAGCAGTTTAAGTGGAAGTAATGGCTACACCTTC
D: NA; V: TRBV12-3/TRBV12-4; J: TRBJ1-2; size: large; CDR3: CASSLEARGYTF; DNA: TGTGCCAGCAGTTTAGAAGCCCGTGGCTACACCTTC
D: NA; V: TRBV12-3/TRBV12-4; J: TRBJ1-2; size: medium-sized; CDR3: CASSLGGVGGYTF; DNA: TGTGCCAGCAGTTTAGGCGGGGTCGGAGGCTACACCTTC
D: NA; V: TRBV12-3/TRBV12-4; J: TRBJ1-2; size: NA; CDR3: CASGRGYGYTF; DNA: TGTGCCAGCGGACGAGGATATGGCTACACCTTC
D: TRBD1; V: TRBV12-3/TRBV12-4; J: TRBJ1-2; size: NA; CDR3: CASSLTGEHGYTF; DNA: TGTGCCAGCAGTCTGACAGGGGAACATGGCTACACCTTC
D: NA; V: TRBV12-3/TRBV12-4; J: TRBJ1-2; size: large; CDR3: CASNRGVSGYTF; DNA: TGTGCCAGCAATAGGGGAGTGAGCGGCTACACCTTC
D: NA; V: TRBV12-3/TRBV12-4; J: TRBJ1-2; size: large; CDR3: CASSLGINYGYTF; DNA: TGTGCCAGCAGTTTAGGTATAAACTATGGCTACACCTTC
D: NA; V: TRBV12-3/TRBV12-4; J: TRBJ1-2; size: large; CDR3: CASSGADGNYGYTF; DNA: TGTGCCAGCAGTGGGGCCGACGGGAACTATGGCTACACCTTC
D: NA; V: TRBV12-3/TRBV12-4; J: TRBJ1-2; size: large; CDR3: CASSLGELGENGYTF; DNA: TGTGCCAGCAGTTTAGGAGAGTTAGGAGAAAATGGCTACACCTTC
D: NA; V: TRBV12-3/TRBV12-4; J: TRBJ1-2; size: NA; CDR3: CASSLAKVGYTF; DNA: TGTGCCAGCAGTTTAGCCAAGGTAGGCTACACCTTC
D: NA; V: TRBV12-3/TRBV12-4; J: TRBJ1-2; size: medium-sized; CDR3: CASSLKGRYGYTF; DNA: TGTGCCAGCAGTTTAAAGGGGAGATATGGCTACACCTTC
D: NA; V: TRBV12-3/TRBV12-4; J: TRBJ1-2; size: large; CDR3: CASGRDDLVIGHGYTF; DNA: TGTGCCAGCGGCCGGGACGACTTGGTTATCGGACATGGCTACACCTTC
D: NA; V: TRBV12-3/TRBV12-4; J: TRBJ1-2; size: medium-sized; CDR3: CASGLRNYGYTF; DNA: TGTGCCAGCGGGCTGAGGAACTATGGCTACACCTTC
D: NA; V: TRBV12-3/TRBV12-4; J: TRBJ1-2; size: medium-sized; CDR3: CASSPRDLAGGYTF; DNA: TGTGCCAGCAGTCCCAGGGACCTTGCGGGTGGCTACACCTTC
D: NA; V: TRBV12-3/TRBV12-4; J: TRBJ1-2; size: large; CDR3: CASSLAAGRRAGYTF; DNA: TGTGCCAGCAGTTTAGCCGCGGGACGGCGTGCTGGCTACACCTTC
D: NA; V: TRBV12-3/TRBV12-4; J: TRBJ1-2; size: large; CDR3: CASSLIGINGYTF; DNA: TGTGCCAGCAGTTTAATAGGGATTAATGGCTACACCTTC
D: NA; V: TRBV12-3/TRBV12-4; J: TRBJ1-2; size: medium-sized; CDR3: CASSSPGHRDYTF; DNA: TGTGCCAGCAGTTCTCCGGGACATAGGGACTACACCTTC